The source of this TCR beta chain is a study of siplizumab effects on memory and regulatory T cells. Sequenced by immunoSEQ multiplex PCR; TCRdb stores in-frame clones only, minus some. The sample yields over 85,000 clones, over 85% seen once. This clone has a single count. The target antigen is unknown. Study findings and constraints: Siplizumab cultures yielded proliferating Tregs whose suppressive function was not confirmed. The alloresponse seemed to draw substantially on naive T cells, which appeared more diverse than memory cells.

The CDR3 runs 14 residues. The germline gives CDR1 MNHNS, CDR2 SASEGT. V shed 4 bases and J shed 2 bases, with 9 bases lying between them. Sequencing was carried out using CD8+ T cells sorted from blood. This receptor was obtained from a human donor in good health. The chain joins TRBV6-1 to TRBJ2-1, with D possibly being TRBD2 (5 bases). In DNA, the CDR3 is TGTGCCAGCAGTGCCGGGGAACCCTACAATGAGCAGTTCTTC. Amino acid sequence: CASSAGEPYNEQFF.